Here is one TCR beta chain with its context. This clone was counted a single time. Its antigen is currently not known. No quality values exist for individual bases; no much larger clone is one base distant. The CDR3 regions of human TCRbeta chains were subjected to immunosequencing. In the source study's methods: TCRs in the repertoires were matched against a reference library of SARS-CoV-2-specific TCRs that had been generated with the MIRA antigen-specificity platform. Breadth meant the fraction of unique TCRs that were SARS-CoV-2-associated, whereas depth meant the fraction of total T cells that were SARS-CoV-2-associated. Using the MIRA data, every spike-specific TCR was mapped to the spike region that the TCR reacted to and assigned to either a CD4 or a CD8 class. Log10-transformed breadth and depth values were compared by one-way ANOVA with Sidak's multiple comparisons tests. Not all clones reach the TCRdb copy of this immuneACCESS table, which keeps in-frame sequences only. Checked studies attribute under half of the gap to unresolved V genes and leave the rest unexplained. That table is the source of V, J and clone size, and D and trimming were worked out from the DNA. In this sample the table shows tens of thousands of clones, roughly nine tenths of which occur a single time. The ten largest account for around 29% of the sample.

Cut back by 2 bases and 0 bases, the V and J ends lie 8 bases apart. The CDR3 sequence holds 15 residues, the cysteine and phenylalanine included. The DNA shown is the 45-base CDR3, in frame from base 1. The germline V gene provides CDR1 SGHRS and CDR2 YFSETQ. These data originate in a study of T cell responses to AZD1222 COVID-19 vaccine (dated by TCRdb to about 2021). For the wider study: AZD1222 recipients whose second dose came at about 4 weeks and those whose second dose came at about 12 weeks were combined into one group, since spike-specific TCR depth and breadth did not differ between the two schedules. Enrollment into the trials was organized by age into subgroups of 18-55, 56-69 and 70-plus years, and those subgroups contained about 160, 30 and 59 TCR-sequenced participants, respectively. A total of approximately 240 trial participants underwent TCR sequencing, of whom nearly 210 received two doses of AZD1222 and approximately 25 received two doses of the MenACWY control vaccine.

In the paper's terms, the time point label means: baseline before first vaccination. The vaccinee samples were drawn from two UK trials, COV001 and COV002, one of which was a single-blind randomized controlled phase 2/3 trial testing AZD1222 (ChAdOx1 nCoV-19) in healthy adults. For TCRbeta chain sequencing, PBMC samples were collected from trial participants at day 0 and at day 28 after the second dose. Results the study describes overall, beyond this receptor: Because no samples from the day 14 peak response were available, repertoires could be characterized only after the peak T cell response. The vaccine-associated CD4 TCRs covered the entire spike protein, and the dominant responses fell in regions 160-218 and 743-854. Participants were mostly white British, with more females than males. The authors suggested clonal diversity may have been underestimated. The 56-69-year group was small, and its depth increase did not reach significance, likely because of low power. Conclusions about previously exposed vaccinees are limited, since just five or six AZD1222 recipients were seropositive for SARS-CoV-2 at baseline. Reportedly, almost half of the unique spike-specific TCRs recognized epitopes lying outside the regions that are mutated in the B.1.351 and B.1.1.7 variants. A significant rise in spike-specific TCR breadth and depth was observed after two AZD1222 doses relative to day 0 and relative to MenACWY recipients.

Sequenced material: peripheral blood, taken on day 0 of AZD1222 vaccination. This clonotype originated in an adult in good health. The chain couples TRBV5-1 to TRBJ2-2, with the D gene not confidently named. The DNA sequence is given as TGCGCCAGCAGCTTTACAAATCCGAACACCGGGGAGCTGTTTTTT. Its protein is CASSFTNPNTGELFF.